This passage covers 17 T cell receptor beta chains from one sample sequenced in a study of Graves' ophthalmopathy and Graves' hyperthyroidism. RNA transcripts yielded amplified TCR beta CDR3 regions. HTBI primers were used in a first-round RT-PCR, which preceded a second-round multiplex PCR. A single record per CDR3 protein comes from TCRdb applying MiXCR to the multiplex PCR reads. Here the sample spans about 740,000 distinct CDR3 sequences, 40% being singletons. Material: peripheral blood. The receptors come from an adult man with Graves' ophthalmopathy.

Here the CDR3 reads CASSGSRTGAGPRELFF. CDR3 DNA sequence: TGTGCCAGCAGCGGGTCCAGGACCGGTGCTGGGCCGAGGGAGCTGTTTTTT. The chain uses TRBV25-1 and TRBJ2-2; no clear D gene. From germline, CDR1 is MGHDK and CDR2 SYGVNS. This CDR3 has 17 residues. With 6 bases removed from V and 9 bases from J, the gap between germline ends came to 26 bases.

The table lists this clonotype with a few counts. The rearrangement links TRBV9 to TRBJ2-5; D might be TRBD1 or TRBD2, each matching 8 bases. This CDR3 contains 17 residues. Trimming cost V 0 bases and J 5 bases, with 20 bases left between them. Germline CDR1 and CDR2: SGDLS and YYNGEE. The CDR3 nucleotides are TGTGCCAGCAGCGTAGCCCCCAGGGGGCGGGAGGCCGAGACCCAGTACTTC. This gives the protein CASSVAPRGREAETQYF.

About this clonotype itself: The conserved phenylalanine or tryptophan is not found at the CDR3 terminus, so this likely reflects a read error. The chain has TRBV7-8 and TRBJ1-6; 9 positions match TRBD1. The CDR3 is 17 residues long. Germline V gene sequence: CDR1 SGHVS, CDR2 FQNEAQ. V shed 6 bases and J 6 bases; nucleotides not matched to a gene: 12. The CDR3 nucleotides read TGTGCCAGCAGAGGACGAACAGGGGGCGCGGGTAATTCACCCCTCCACCTT. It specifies CASRGRTGGAGNSPLHL.

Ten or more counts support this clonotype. The CDR3 sequence: CASSSTGTEAFF. CDR3 coding DNA: TGTGCCAGTAGTTCCACGGGAACTGAAGCTTTCTTT. The chain carries TRBV19 and TRBJ1-1, with D uncertain. Germline values: CDR1 LNHDA, CDR2 SQIVND (reference sequence). Trimming removed 5 bases at V and 5 bases at J, with 9 bases between. This CDR3 is 12 amino acids long.

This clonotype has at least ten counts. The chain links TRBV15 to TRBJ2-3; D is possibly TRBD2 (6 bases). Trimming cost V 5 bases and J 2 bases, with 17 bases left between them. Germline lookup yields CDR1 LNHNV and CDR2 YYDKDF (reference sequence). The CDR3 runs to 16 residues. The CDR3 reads CATSSLAEPYTDTQYF. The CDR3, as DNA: TGTGCCACCAGCTCGTTAGCGGAGCCATACACAGATACGCAGTATTTT.

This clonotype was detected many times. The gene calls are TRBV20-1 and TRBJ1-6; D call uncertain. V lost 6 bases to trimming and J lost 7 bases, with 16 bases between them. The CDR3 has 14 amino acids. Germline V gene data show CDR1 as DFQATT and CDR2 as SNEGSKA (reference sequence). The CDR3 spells CSAQTLGGNSPLHF. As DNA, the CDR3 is TGCAGTGCCCAGACATTGGGAGGGAATTCACCCCTCCACTTT.

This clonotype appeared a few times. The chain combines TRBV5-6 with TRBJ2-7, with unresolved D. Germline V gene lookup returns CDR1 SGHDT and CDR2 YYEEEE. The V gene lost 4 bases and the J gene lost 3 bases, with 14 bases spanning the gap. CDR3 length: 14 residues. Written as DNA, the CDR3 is TGTGCCAGCAGCCCCTACGAGTTAGGCTACGAGCAGTACTTC. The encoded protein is CASSPYELGYEQYF.

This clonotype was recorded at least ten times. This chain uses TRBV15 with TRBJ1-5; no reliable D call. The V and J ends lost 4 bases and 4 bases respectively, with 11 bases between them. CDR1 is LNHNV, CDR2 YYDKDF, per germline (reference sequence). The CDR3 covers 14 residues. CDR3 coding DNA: TGTGCCACCAGCACGGCCCCCGCAAATCAGCCCCAGCATTTT. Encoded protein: CATSTAPANQPQHF. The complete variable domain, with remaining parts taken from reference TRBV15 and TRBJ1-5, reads DAMVIQNPRYQVTQFGKPVTLSCSQTLNHNVMYWYQQKSSQAPKLLFHYYDKDFNNEADTPDNFQSRRPNTSFCFLDIRSPGLGDTAMYLCATSTAPANQPQHFGDGTRLSIL.

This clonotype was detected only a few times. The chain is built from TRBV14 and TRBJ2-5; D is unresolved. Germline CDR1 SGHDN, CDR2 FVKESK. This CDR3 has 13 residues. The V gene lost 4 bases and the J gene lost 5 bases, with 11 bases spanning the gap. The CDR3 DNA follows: TGTGCCAGCAGCCTCTCCTTTTTCGAGACCCAGTACTTC. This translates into CASSLSFFETQYF.

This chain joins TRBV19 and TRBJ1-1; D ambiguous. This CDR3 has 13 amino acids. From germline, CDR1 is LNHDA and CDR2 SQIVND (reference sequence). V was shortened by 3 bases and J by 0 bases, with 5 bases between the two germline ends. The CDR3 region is CASSIYMNTEAFF. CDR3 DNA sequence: TGTGCCAGTAGTATCTATATGAACACTGAAGCTTTCTTT. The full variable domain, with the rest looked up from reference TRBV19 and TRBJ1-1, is DGGITQSPKYLFRKEGQNVTLSCEQNLNHDAMYWYRQDPGQGLRLIYYSQIVNDFQKGDIAEGYSVSREKKESFPLTVTSAQKNPTAFYLCASSIYMNTEAFFGQGTRLTVV.

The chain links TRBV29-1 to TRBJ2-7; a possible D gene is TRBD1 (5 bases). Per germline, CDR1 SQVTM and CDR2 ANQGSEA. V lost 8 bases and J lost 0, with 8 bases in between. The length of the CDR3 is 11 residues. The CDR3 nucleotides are TGCAGCTTAGGGGACTCCTACGAGCAGTACTTC. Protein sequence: CSLGDSYEQYF.

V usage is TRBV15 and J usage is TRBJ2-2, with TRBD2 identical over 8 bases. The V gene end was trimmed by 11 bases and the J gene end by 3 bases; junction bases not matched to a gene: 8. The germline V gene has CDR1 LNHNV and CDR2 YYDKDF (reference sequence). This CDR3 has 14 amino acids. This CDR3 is CASGGLGYTGELFF. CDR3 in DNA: TGTGCCTCCGGGGGACTAGGCTACACCGGGGAGCTGTTTTTT.

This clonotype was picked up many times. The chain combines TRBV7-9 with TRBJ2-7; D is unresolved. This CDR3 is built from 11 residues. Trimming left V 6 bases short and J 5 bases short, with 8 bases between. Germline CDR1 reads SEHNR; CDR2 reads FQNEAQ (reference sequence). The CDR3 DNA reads TGTGCCAGCAGTGAATCCCACGAGCAGTACTTC. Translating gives CASSESHEQYF.

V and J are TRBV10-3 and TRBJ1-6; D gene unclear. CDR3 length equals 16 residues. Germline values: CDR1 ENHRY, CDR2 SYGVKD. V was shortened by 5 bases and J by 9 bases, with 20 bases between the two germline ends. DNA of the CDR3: TGTGCCATCAGTTACTCGCAGTGGAACTTGGGTTCACCCCTCCACTTT. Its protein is CAISYSQWNLGSPLHF.

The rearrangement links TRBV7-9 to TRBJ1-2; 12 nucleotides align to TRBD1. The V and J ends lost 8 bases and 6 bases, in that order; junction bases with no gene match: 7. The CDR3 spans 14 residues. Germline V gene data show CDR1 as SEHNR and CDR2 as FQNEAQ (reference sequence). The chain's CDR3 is CASETGTGGDGYTF. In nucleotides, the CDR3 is TGTGCCAGCGAGACCGGGACAGGGGGCGATGGCTACACCTTC.

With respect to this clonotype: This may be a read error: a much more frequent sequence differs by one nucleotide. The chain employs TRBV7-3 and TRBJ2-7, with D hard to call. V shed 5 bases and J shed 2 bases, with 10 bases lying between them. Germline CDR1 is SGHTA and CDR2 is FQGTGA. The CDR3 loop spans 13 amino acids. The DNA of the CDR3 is TGTGCCAGCAGCCGTTTGCCCCCCTACGAGCAGTACTTC. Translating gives CASSRLPPYEQYF.

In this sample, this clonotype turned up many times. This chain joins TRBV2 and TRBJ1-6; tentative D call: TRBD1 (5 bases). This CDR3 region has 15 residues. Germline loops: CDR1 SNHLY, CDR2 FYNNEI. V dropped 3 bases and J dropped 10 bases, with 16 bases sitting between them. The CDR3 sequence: CASSDYGQGRSPLHF. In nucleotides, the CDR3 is TGTGCCAGCAGTGACTACGGGCAGGGACGATCACCCCTCCACTTT.